Listed below are T cell receptor beta chains from one sample, sequenced in a study of blood T cells in healthy people across ages. In TCRdb, the 5' RACE reads were re-called with MiXCR into one record per CDR3 protein. The data contain roughly 1.6 million distinct CDR3 sequences, 30% to 35% of them singletons. Sequencing was carried out using blood. The receptors stem from a woman aged 30 to 39 in good health. The CDR3 runs from the conserved cysteine through the conserved F or W. The D gene is left open where the match is weak. Rows give clone size only sometimes, using once, few, many, or a class for an expanded clone.

V gene	J gene	D gene	clone size	CDR3 DNA	CDR3 protein
TRBV28	TRBJ1-4	-	-	TGTGCCAGCAGTTTGAGGGACCGAGCAACTAATGAAAAACTGTTTTTT	CASSLRDRATNEKLFF
TRBV9	TRBJ2-3	TRBD2	-	TGTGCCAGCAGCGTGACTAGCGGGGGGCGGGCAGATACGCAGTATTTT	CASSVTSGGRADTQYF
TRBV4-2	TRBJ2-2	-	-	TGTGCCAGCCGTCTTCGGGACACCGGGGAGCTGTTTTTT	CASRLRDTGELFF
TRBV20-1	TRBJ2-1	TRBD2	few	TGCAGTGCTAGAGATCTCGGGGGGAGCCTCTACAATGAGCAGTTCTTC	CSARDLGGSLYNEQFF
TRBV5-1	TRBJ2-3	TRBD2	few	TGCGCCAGCAGCTTAGGCGGGAGGTGGGCAGATACGCAGTATTTT	CASSLGGRWADTQYF
TRBV15	TRBJ2-3	-	few	TGTGCCACCAGCAGAGATGTGTGGAGTCGCACAGATACGCAGTATTTT	CATSRDVWSRTDTQYF
TRBV12-3/TRBV12-4	TRBJ2-1	TRBD1	-	TGTGCCAGCAGTTTGGAGACAGGGAGTACCAATGAGCAGTTCTTC	CASSLETGSTNEQFF
TRBV7-2	TRBJ1-1	-	few	TGTGCCAGCAGCTTAGTCATTAGCTCTTTCATGAACACTGAAGCTTTCTTT	CASSLVISSFMNTEAFF
TRBV29-1	TRBJ1-1	-	-	TGCAGCGTTATTGGGCAAGACGGGCTGAACACTGAAGCTTTCTTT	CSVIGQDGLNTEAFF
TRBV6-1	TRBJ1-1	-	few	TGTGCCAGCACCTACTTGAACACTGAAGCTTTCTTT	CASTYLNTEAFF
TRBV12-3/TRBV12-4	TRBJ1-5	TRBD1	-	TGTGCCAGCAGTCCTGGGACAGGGGGCTTCGACAATCAGCTCCAGCATTTT	CASSPGTGGFDNQLQHF
TRBV12-3/TRBV12-4	TRBJ2-3	TRBD1	-	TGTGCCAGCAGTTTAAAGGGGACAGCCATTTCGGGAGATACGCAGTATTTT	CASSLKGTAISGDTQYF
TRBV4-1	TRBJ2-1	TRBD2	-	TGCGCCAGCAGCCAAGAGGGAGCGGGAATCCACAATGAGCAGTTCTTC	CASSQEGAGIHNEQFF
TRBV18	TRBJ2-7	TRBD2	few	TGTGCCAGCTCACCAACTAGCGGGTCGTGGGGCGAGCAGTACTTC	CASSPTSGSWGEQYF
TRBV2	TRBJ2-1	-	-	TGTGCCAGCAGTCCCGGGGGTTACTCCTACAATGAGCAGTTCTTC	CASSPGGYSYNEQFF
TRBV7-2	TRBJ2-1	TRBD1	-	TGTGCCAGCAGGGGCGGACAGGGGCTAAACAATGAGCAGTTCTTC	CASRGGQGLNNEQFF
TRBV6-1	TRBJ2-3	TRBD2	once	TGTGCCAGCAGCCCCGGACTAGCGGCCCCAATGGATACGCAGTATTTT	CASSPGLAAPMDTQYF
TRBV20-1	TRBJ2-1	TRBD1	-	TGCAGTGCTAGAGCAGGGAACAGGGGCATAAACAATGAGCAGTTCTTC	CSARAGNRGINNEQFF
TRBV4-2	TRBJ2-3	-	few	TGTGCCAGCAGCCGAGACCTCTTCTCGGATACGCAGTATTTT	CASSRDLFSDTQYF
TRBV20-1	TRBJ2-5	-	-	TGCAGTGCTCCCGGGACCCAAGAGACCCAGTACTTC	CSAPGTQETQYF
TRBV5-5	TRBJ1-2	-	-	TGTGCCAGCAGCTTGGGAGGGTCCAGCTACACCTTC	CASSLGGSSYTF
TRBV4-1	TRBJ2-7	-	many	TGCGCCAGCAGCCACCACTGGAGGGACAGATCCTACGAGCAGTACTTC	CASSHHWRDRSYEQYF
TRBV28	TRBJ2-7	TRBD2	few	TGTGCCAGCAGTTTAAGTCTAGCGGGAGCGGCGCAGTACTTC	CASSLSLAGAAQYF
TRBV7-9	TRBJ2-6	-	once	TGTGCCAACAACCCTTTGGGCCGGAGCTCTGGGGCCGACGTCCTGACTTTC	CANNPLGRSSGADVLTF
TRBV7-6	TRBJ2-1	-	-	TGTGCCAGCAGCGGTTTTCAAAGCTCCTACAATGAGCAGTTCTTC	CASSGFQSSYNEQFF
TRBV16	TRBJ1-1	-	-	TGTGCCAGCAGCCAACAGGCCGCGAACACTGAAGCTTTCTTT	CASSQQAANTEAFF
TRBV20-1	TRBJ2-1	-	few	TGCAGTGCTAGGATCCTTCACAATGAGCAGTTCTTC	CSARILHNEQFF
TRBV4-1	TRBJ2-1	TRBD2	-	TGCGCCAGCAGCCAAGATTTAACTAGCGGGAGTTTTGAGCAGTTCTTC	CASSQDLTSGSFEQFF
TRBV7-3	TRBJ2-1	-	-	TGTGCCAGCAGCCCCCGGCAGGTTACCTACAATGAGCAGTTCTTC	CASSPRQVTYNEQFF
TRBV7-9	TRBJ2-5	TRBD1	few	TGTGCCAGCAGCAGCGACAGGGCGGTCGGGTACTTC	CASSSDRAVGYF
TRBV3-1	TRBJ2-3	-	few	TGTGCCAGCAGCCAAGTTATTACAGATACGCAGTATTTT	CASSQVITDTQYF
TRBV7-9	TRBJ2-1	TRBD2	-	TGTGCCAGCAGCCCTTCATCGGGGGGGTCCTACAATGAGCAGTTCTTC	CASSPSSGGSYNEQFF
TRBV14	TRBJ1-1	-	-	TGTGCCAGCAGCCAAGTCTTTCAGGGGCAGTTGACCACTGAAGCTTTCTTT	CASSQVFQGQLTTEAFF
TRBV7-9	TRBJ2-1	-	-	TGTGCCAGCAGCCCGACCCTAACGGGCGACAATGAGCAGTTCTTC	CASSPTLTGDNEQFF
TRBV3-1	TRBJ2-7	-	-	TGTGCCAGCAGCTCCCTTAGGGGCGGCATCCCCTACGAGCAGTACTTC	CASSSLRGGIPYEQYF
TRBV4-1	TRBJ2-5	TRBD1	-	TGCGCCAGCAGCCAAGATACCGTCAGGGGGCGGGAGACCCAGTACTTC	CASSQDTVRGRETQYF
TRBV4-1	TRBJ2-3	TRBD2	few	TGCGCCAGCAGCCACTCGATAGCGGGCGAACCTCGCACAGATACGCAGTATTTT	CASSHSIAGEPRTDTQYF
TRBV27	TRBJ2-1	TRBD2	few	TGTGCCAGCAGTTTAACTAGCGGGGTGCTACGGCAGTTCTTC	CASSLTSGVLRQFF
TRBV28	TRBJ2-5	TRBD1	-	TGTGCCAGCAGCTTCCAACTCAGGCGACAGGGCAGTCCCAATGAGCAGTACTTC	CASSFQLRRQGSPNEQYF
TRBV19	TRBJ1-2	-	few	TGTGCCAGTATCTCGGACAGCTATGGCTACACCTTC	CASISDSYGYTF
TRBV27	TRBJ1-2	-	-	TGTGCCAGCAGTTTATCCTACAGGGTAACCCTGGGTTTCTATGGCTACACCTTC	CASSLSYRVTLGFYGYTF
TRBV29-1	TRBJ2-7	TRBD2	many	TGCAGCGTCGGGACTAGCGGGAACTCCTACGAGCAGTACTTC	CSVGTSGNSYEQYF
TRBV27	TRBJ1-4	-	-	TGTGCCAGCAAAAGGGGTGATGAAAAACTGTTTTTT	CASKRGDEKLFF
TRBV19	TRBJ2-3	TRBD2	-	TGTGCCAGTAGTATGAGCGGGGGGCGAGGAGATACGCAGTATTTT	CASSMSGGRGDTQYF
TRBV20-1	TRBJ2-4	TRBD1	-	TGCAGTGCTAGGACAGGGCCCCTTGGGTACTTC	CSARTGPLGYF
TRBV7-3	TRBJ2-5	TRBD1	few	TGTGCCAGCAGCTTAAACCCCACCGGGACAGAGCAAGAGACCCAGTACTTC	CASSLNPTGTEQETQYF
TRBV28	TRBJ1-1	-	-	TGTGCCAGCAGTTTCCCGGCAGGGCAAGGTCCTACTGAAGCTTTCTTT	CASSFPAGQGPTEAFF
TRBV29-1	TRBJ2-7	-	-	TGCAGCGTCGGTCCCGAGGGCGAGCAGTACTTC	CSVGPEGEQYF
TRBV7-2	TRBJ2-3	TRBD2	-	TGTGCCAGCAGCATACTAGCGGGAGGGCCCGTGGATACGCAGTATTTT	CASSILAGGPVDTQYF
TRBV20-1	TRBJ2-5	-	-	TGCAGTGCTAGGGTGCTCGGTAGCGCGCCCGCACGGGCCCAGTACTTC	CSARVLGSAPARAQYF
TRBV11-2	TRBJ2-7	-	few	TGTGCCAGCAGCTCTTACGGACTCCCAGGACTCGAGCAGTACTTC	CASSSYGLPGLEQYF
TRBV27	TRBJ1-1	-	once	TGTGCCAGCAGTCCCCTCGCATGGGGTCTGGCTTTCTTT	CASSPLAWGLAFF
TRBV4-1	TRBJ2-7	-	-	TGCGCCAGCAGCCAACAATCAACGTTCGGCTACGAGCAGTACTTC	CASSQQSTFGYEQYF
TRBV9	TRBJ1-6	-	many	TGTGCCAGCAGCTCGGGGGGAGGCTCACCCCTCCACTTT	CASSSGGGSPLHF